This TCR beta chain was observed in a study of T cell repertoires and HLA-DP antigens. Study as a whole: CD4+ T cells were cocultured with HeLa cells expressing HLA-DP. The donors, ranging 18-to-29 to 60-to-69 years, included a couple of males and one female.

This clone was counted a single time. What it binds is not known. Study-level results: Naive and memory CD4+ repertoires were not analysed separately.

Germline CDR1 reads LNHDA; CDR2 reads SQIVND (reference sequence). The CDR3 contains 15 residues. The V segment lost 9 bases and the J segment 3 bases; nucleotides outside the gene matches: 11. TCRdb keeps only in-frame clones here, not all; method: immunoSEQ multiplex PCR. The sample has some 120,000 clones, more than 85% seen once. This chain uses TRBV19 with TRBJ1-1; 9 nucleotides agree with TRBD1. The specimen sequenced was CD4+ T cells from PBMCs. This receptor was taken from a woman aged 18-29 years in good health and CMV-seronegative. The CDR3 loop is CASSRGTGFYTEAFF. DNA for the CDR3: TGTGCCAGCAGTCGTGGGACAGGGTTTTACACTGAAGCTTTCTTT.